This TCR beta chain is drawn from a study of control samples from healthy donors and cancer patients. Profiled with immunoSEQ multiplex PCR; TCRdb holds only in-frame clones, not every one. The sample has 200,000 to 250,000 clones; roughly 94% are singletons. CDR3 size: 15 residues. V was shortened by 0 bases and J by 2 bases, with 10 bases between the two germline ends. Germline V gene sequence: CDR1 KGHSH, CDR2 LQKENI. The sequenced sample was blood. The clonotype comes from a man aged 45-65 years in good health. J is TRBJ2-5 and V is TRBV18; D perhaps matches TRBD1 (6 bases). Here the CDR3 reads CASSPPVTGQETQYF. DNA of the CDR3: TGTGCCAGCTCACCACCGGTAACAGGGCAAGAGACCCAGTACTTC.